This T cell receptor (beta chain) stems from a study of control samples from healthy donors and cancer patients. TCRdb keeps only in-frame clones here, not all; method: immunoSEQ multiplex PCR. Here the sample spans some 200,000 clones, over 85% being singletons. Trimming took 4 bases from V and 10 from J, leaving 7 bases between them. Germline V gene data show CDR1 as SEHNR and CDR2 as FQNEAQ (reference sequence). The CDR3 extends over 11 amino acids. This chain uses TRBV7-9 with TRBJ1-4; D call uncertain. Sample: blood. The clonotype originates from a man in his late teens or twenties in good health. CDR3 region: CASSSEAKLFF. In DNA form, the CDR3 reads TGTGCCAGCAGCTCCGAGGCAAAACTGTTTTTT.